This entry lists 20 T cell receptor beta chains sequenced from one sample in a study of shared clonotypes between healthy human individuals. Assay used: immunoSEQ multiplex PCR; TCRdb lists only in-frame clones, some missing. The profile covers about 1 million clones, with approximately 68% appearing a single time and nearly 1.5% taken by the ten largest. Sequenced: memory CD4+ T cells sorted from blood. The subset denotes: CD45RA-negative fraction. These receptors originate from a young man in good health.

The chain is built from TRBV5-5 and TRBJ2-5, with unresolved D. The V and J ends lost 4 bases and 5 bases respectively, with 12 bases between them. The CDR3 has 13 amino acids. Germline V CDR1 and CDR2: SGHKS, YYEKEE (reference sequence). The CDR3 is CASSSSTTETQYF. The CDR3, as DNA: TGTGCCAGCAGCAGCTCAACCACGGAGACCCAGTACTTC.

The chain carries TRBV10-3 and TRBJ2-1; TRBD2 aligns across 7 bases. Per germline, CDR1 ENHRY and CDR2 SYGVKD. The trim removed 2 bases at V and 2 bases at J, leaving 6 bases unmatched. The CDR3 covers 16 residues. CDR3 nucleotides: TGTGCCATCAGTGAGCGGGGCGGGACTACCTACAATGAGCAGTTCTTC. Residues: CAISERGGTTYNEQFF.

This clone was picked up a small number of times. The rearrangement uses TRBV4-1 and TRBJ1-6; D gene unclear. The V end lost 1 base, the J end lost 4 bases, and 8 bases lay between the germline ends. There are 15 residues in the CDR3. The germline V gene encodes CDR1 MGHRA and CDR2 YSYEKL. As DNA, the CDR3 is TGCGCCAGCAGCCAAGCGGTTCTATATAATTCACCCCTCCACTTT. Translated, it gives CASSQAVLYNSPLHF.

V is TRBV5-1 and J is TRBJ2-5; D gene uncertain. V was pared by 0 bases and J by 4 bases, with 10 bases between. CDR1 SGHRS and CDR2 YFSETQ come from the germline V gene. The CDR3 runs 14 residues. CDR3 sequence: CASSLEASRETQYF. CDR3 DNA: TGCGCCAGCAGCTTGGAGGCTAGTCGAGAGACCCAGTACTTC. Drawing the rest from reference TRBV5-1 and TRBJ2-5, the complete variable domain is KAGVTQTPRYLIKTRGQQVTLSCSPISGHRSVSWYQQTPGQGLQFLFEYFSETQRNKGNFPGRFSGRQFSNSRSEMNVSTLELGDSALYLCASSLEASRETQYFGPGTRLLVL.

The CDR3 region has the DNA TGTGCCAGCAGCTTAGAATTCAGCTCCTACAATGAGCAGTTCTTC. This codes for CASSLEFSSYNEQFF. The chain carries TRBV11-2 and TRBJ2-1; D not certain. The ends were cut back, 0 bases at V and 0 bases at J, with 6 bases in the middle. The CDR3 has 15 amino acids. CDR1 and CDR2 (germline): SGHAT, FQNNGV. Drawing the rest from reference TRBV11-2 and TRBJ2-1, the complete variable domain is EAGVAQSPRYKIIEKRQSVAFWCNPISGHATLYWYQQILGQGPKLLIQFQNNGVVDDSQLPKDRFSAERLKGVDSTLKIQPAKLEDSAVYLCASSLEFSSYNEQFFGPGTRLTVL.

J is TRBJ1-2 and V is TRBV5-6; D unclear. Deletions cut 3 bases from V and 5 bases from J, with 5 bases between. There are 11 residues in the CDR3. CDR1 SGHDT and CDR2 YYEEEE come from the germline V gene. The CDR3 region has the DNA TGTGCCAGCAGCTATAGTTATGGCTACACCTTC. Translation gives CASSYSYGYTF.

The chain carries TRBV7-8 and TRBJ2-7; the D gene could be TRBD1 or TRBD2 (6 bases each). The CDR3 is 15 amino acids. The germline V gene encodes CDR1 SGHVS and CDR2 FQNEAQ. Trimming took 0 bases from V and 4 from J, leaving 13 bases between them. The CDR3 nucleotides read TGTGCCAGCAGCTTAGCTGGCGGGACAAGGTACGAGCAGTACTTC. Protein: CASSLAGGTRYEQYF.

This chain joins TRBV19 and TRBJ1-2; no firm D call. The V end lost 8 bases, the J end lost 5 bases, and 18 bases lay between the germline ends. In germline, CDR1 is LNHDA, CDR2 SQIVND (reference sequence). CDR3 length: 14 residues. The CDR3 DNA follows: TGTGCCAGTCATGATGTTTTGAGGGTTTATGGCTACACCTTC. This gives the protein CASHDVLRVYGYTF.

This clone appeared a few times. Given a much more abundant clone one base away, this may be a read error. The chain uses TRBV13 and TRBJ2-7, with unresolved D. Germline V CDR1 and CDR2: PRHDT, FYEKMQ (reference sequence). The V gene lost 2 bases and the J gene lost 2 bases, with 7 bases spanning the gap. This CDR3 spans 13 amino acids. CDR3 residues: CASSLLRAYEQYF. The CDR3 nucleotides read TGTGCCAGCAGCTTATTAAGGGCCTACGAGCAGTACTTC.

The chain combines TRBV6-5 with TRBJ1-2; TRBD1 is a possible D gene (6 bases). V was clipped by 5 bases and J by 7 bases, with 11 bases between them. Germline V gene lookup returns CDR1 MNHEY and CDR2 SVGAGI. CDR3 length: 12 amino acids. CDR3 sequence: CASSPLGAGYTF. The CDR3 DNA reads TGTGCCAGCAGTCCCCTGGGGGCTGGCTACACCTTC.

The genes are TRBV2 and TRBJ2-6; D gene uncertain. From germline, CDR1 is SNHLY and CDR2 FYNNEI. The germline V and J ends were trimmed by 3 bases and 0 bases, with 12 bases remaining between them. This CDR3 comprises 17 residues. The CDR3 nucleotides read TGTGCCAGCAGTGAGGGCAGACTCAGCTCTGGGGCCAACGTCCTGACTTTC. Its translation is CASSEGRLSSGANVLTF.

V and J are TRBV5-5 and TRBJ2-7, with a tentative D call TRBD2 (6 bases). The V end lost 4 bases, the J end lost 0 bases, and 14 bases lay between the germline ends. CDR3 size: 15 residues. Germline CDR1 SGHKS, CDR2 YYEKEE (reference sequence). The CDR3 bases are TGTGCCAGCAGCCCGAGGCCGGGGGTCTCCTACGAGCAGTACTTC. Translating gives CASSPRPGVSYEQYF.

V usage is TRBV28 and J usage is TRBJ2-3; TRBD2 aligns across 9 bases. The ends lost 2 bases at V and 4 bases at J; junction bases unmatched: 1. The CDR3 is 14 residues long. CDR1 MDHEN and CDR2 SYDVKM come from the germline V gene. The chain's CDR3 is CASSLAGGPDTQYF. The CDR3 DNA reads TGTGCCAGCAGTTTAGCGGGGGGGCCAGATACGCAGTATTTT.

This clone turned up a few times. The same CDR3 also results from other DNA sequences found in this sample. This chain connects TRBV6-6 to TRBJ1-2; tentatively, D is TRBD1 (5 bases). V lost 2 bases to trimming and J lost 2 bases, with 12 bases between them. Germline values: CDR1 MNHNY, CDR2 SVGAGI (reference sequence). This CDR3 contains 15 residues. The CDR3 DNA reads TGTGCCAGCAGTTACCCGACAGAAACGAACTATGGCTACACCTTC. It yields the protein CASSYPTETNYGYTF.

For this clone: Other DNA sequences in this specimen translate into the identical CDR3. The CDR3 region is CASSSRLAGDTDTQYF. The DNA of the CDR3 is TGCGCCAGCAGCTCCCGACTAGCGGGAGACACAGATACGCAGTATTTT. V gene TRBV5-1 combines with J gene TRBJ2-3, with TRBD2 matching 12 bases. Germline lookup yields CDR1 SGHRS and CDR2 YFSETQ. CDR3 length: 16 amino acids. Trimming at V came to 3 bases and at J to 2 bases, leaving 4 bases not matched to a gene.

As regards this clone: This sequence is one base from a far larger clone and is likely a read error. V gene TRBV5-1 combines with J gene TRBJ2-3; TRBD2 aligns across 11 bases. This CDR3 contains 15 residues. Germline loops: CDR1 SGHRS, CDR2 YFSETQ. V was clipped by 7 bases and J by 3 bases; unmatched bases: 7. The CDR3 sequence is CASGLWTSGTDTQYF. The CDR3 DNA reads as TGCGCCAGCGGCCTCTGGACTAGCGGGACAGATACGCAGTATTTT. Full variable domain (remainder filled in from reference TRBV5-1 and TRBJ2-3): KAGVTQTPRYLIKTRGQQVTLSCSPISGHRSVSWYQQTPGQGLQFLFEYFSETQRNKGNFPGRFSGRQFSNSRSEMNVSTLELGDSALYLCASGLWTSGTDTQYFGPGTRLTVL.

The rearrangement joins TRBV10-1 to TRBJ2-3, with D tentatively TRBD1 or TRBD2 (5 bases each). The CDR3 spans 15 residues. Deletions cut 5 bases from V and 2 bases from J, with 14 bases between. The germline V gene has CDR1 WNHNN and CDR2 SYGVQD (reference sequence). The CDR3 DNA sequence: TGCGCCAGCAGTCGCGAAGGGACCACCACAGATACGCAGTATTTT. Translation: CASSREGTTTDTQYF.

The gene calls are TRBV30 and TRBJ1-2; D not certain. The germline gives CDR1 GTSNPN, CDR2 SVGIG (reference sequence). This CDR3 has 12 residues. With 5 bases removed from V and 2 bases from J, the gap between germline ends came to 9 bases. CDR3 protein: CAWREKNYGYTF. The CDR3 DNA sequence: TGTGCCTGGCGGGAGAAAAACTATGGCTACACCTTC.

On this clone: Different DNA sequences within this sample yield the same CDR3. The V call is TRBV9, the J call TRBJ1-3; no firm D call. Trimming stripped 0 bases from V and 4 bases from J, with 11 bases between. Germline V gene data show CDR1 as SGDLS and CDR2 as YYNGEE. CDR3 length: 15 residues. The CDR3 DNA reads TGTGCCAGCAGCGTAGGAGGAGGGTCGGGAAACACCATATATTTT. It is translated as CASSVGGGSGNTIYF. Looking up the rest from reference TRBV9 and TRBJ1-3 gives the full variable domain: DSGVTQTPKHLITATGQRVTLRCSPRSGDLSVYWYQQSLDQGLQFLIQYYNGEERAKGNILERFSAQQFPDLHSELNLSSLELGDSALYFCASSVGGGSGNTIYFGEGSWLTVV.

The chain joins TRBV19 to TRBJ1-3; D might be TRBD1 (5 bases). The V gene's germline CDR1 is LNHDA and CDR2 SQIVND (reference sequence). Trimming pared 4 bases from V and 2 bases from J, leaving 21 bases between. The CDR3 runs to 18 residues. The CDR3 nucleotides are TGTGCCAGTAGTACCAGGGTGACATTCGGTGCTCCTGGAAACACCATATATTTT. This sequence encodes CASSTRVTFGAPGNTIYF. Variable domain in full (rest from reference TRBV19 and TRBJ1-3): DGGITQSPKYLFRKEGQNVTLSCEQNLNHDAMYWYRQDPGQGLRLIYYSQIVNDFQKGDIAEGYSVSREKKESFPLTVTSAQKNPTAFYLCASSTRVTFGAPGNTIYFGEGSWLTVV.